These T cell receptor beta chains were read from a single sample in a study of T cells in Graves' hyperthyroidism and ophthalmopathy. From the multiplex PCR reads, TCRdb called clonotypes with MiXCR, one entry per CDR3 protein. Of 500,000 or so distinct CDR3 sequences listed, under 20% are singletons. Input material: blood. Every receptor here comes from a woman aged 18-29 years with Graves' ophthalmopathy. Both conserved end residues are part of each CDR3. A D gene is named only where the DNA matches it firmly. Expanded clones get a size class; other rows say once, few or many, or leave the size out.

D gene: TRBD1; J gene: TRBJ1-1; clone size: .; V gene: TRBV6-2/TRBV6-3; CDR3 protein: CASRYQIDRDSEDAFF; CDR3 DNA: TGTGCCAGCAGATATCAAATAGACAGGGACTCTGAGGACGCTTTCTTT
D gene: TRBD2; J gene: TRBJ2-3; clone size: .; V gene: TRBV19; CDR3 protein: CASTTGGAPDTQYF; CDR3 DNA: TGTGCCAGTACGACGGGGGGGGCCCCAGATACGCAGTATTTT
D gene: .; J gene: TRBJ2-1; clone size: .; V gene: TRBV28; CDR3 protein: CASRLKTVSYNEQFF; CDR3 DNA: TGTGCCAGCAGACTGAAGACAGTATCCTACAATGAGCAGTTCTTC
D gene: .; J gene: TRBJ2-4; clone size: once; V gene: TRBV5-1; CDR3 protein: CASSLDGVLAKNIQYF; CDR3 DNA: TGCGCCAGCAGCTTGGATGGGGTCTTAGCCAAAAACATTCAGTACTTC
D gene: .; J gene: TRBJ1-2; clone size: few; V gene: TRBV5-1; CDR3 protein: CASSLDRSGYGYTF; CDR3 DNA: TGCGCCAGCAGCTTGGACAGGTCGGGCTATGGCTACACCTTC
D gene: TRBD2; J gene: TRBJ2-7; clone size: many; V gene: TRBV6-2/TRBV6-3; CDR3 protein: CASSYSIAGGPYEQYF; CDR3 DNA: TGTGCCAGCAGTTACTCGATTGCGGGAGGGCCTTACGAGCAGTACTTC
D gene: TRBD2; J gene: TRBJ2-5; clone size: many; V gene: TRBV5-1; CDR3 protein: CASSLAGTSGSETQYF; CDR3 DNA: TGCGCCAGCAGCTTGGCGGGGACTAGCGGGAGTGAGACCCAGTACTTC
D gene: .; J gene: TRBJ1-4; clone size: .; V gene: TRBV6-1; CDR3 protein: CASRKGSLTNEKLFF; CDR3 DNA: TGTGCCAGCAGAAAGGGTAGCCTCACTAATGAAAAACTGTTTTTT
D gene: .; J gene: TRBJ2-7; clone size: few; V gene: TRBV7-6; CDR3 protein: CASSPERWEQQYF; CDR3 DNA: TGTGCCAGCAGCCCAGAAAGATGGGAGCAGCAGTACTTC
D gene: .; J gene: TRBJ2-7; clone size: many; V gene: TRBV11-2; CDR3 protein: CASSLTDSNEQYF; CDR3 DNA: TGTGCCAGCAGCTTAACGGACAGCAACGAGCAGTACTTC
D gene: .; J gene: TRBJ2-3; clone size: many; V gene: TRBV2; CDR3 protein: CASTLGATGEPTDTQYF; CDR3 DNA: TGTGCCAGCACCTTAGGGGCGACAGGAGAGCCCACAGATACGCAGTATTTT
D gene: TRBD1; J gene: TRBJ2-1; clone size: .; V gene: TRBV5-4; CDR3 protein: CAIHPAGTGIYNEQFF; CDR3 DNA: TGTGCCATTCACCCTGCCGGGACAGGGATCTACAATGAGCAGTTCTTC